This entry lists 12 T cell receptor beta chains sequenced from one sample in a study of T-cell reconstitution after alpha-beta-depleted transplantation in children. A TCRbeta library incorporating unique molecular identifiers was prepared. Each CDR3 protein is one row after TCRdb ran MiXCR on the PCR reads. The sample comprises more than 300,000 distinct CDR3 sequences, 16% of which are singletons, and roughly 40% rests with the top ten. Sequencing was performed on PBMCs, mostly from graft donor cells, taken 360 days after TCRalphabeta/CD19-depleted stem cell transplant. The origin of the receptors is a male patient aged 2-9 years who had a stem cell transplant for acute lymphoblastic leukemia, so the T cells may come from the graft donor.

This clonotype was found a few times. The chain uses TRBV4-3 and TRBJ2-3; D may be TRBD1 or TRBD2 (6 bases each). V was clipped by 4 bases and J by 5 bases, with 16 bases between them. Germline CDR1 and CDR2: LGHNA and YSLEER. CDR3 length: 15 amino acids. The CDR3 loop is CASSLKGGLGDTQYF. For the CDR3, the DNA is TGCGCCAGCAGCCTCAAGGGGGGCCTGGGAGATACGCAGTATTTT.

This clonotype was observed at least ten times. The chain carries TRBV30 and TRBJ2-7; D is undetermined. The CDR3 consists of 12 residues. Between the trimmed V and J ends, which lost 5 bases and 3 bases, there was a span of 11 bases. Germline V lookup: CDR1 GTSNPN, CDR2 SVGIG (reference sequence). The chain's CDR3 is CAWSARFYEQYF. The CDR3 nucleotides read TGTGCCTGGTCGGCGCGGTTCTACGAGCAGTACTTC.

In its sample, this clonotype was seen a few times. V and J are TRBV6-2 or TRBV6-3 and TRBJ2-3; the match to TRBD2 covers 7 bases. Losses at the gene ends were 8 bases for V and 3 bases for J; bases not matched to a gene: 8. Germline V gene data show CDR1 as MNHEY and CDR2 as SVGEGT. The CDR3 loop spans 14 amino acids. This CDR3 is CASGRAELTDTQYF. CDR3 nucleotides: TGTGCCAGCGGGAGGGCCGAGTTGACAGATACGCAGTATTTT.

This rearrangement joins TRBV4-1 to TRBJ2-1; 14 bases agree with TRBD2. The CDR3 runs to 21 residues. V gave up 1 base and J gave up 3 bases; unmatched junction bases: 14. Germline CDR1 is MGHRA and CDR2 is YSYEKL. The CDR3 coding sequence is TGCGCCAGCAGCCAAGCTCTCGGGACTAGCGGGAGAGGGGCTCTCTACAATGAGCAGTTCTTC. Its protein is CASSQALGTSGRGALYNEQFF.

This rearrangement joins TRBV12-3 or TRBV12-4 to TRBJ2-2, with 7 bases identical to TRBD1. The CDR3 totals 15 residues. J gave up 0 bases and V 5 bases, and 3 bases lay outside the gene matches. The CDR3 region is CASSATGANTGELFF. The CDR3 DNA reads TGTGCCAGCAGTGCAACAGGGGCGAACACCGGGGAGCTGTTTTTT.

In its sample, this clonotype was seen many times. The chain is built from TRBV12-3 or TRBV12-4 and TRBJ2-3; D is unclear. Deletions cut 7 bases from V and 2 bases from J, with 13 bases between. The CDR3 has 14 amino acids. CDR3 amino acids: CASTDTANTDTQYF. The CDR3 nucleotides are TGTGCCAGCACCGACACTGCGAACACAGATACGCAGTATTTT.

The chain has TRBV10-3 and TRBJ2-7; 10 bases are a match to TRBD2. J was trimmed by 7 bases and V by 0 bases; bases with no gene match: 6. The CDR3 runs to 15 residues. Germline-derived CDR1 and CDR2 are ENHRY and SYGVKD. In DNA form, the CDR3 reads TGTGCCATCAGTGAGTCTTATAGCGGGAGGTTAGAGCAGTACTTC. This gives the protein CAISESYSGRLEQYF.

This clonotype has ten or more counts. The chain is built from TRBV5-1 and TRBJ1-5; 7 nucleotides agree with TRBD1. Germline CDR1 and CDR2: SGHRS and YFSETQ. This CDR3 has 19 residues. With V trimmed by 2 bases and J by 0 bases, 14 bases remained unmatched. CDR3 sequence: CASSLSYTGERYSNQPQHF. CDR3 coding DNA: TGCGCCAGCAGCTTATCTTACACAGGGGAGCGGTATAGCAATCAGCCCCAGCATTTT.

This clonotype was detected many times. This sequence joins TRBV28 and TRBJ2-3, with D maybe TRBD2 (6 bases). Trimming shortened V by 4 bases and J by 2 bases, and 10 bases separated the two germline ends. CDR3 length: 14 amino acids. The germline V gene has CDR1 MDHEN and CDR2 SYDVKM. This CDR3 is CASSWGVVTDTQYF. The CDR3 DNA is TGTGCCAGCAGTTGGGGGGTAGTCACAGATACGCAGTATTTT.

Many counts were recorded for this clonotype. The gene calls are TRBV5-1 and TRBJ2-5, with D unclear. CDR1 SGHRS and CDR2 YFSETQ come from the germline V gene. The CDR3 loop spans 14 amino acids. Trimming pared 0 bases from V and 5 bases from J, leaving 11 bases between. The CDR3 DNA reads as TGCGCCAGCAGCTTGGAGGACCGAGGTGAGACCCAGTACTTC. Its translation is CASSLEDRGETQYF. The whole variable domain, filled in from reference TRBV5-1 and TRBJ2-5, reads KAGVTQTPRYLIKTRGQQVTLSCSPISGHRSVSWYQQTPGQGLQFLFEYFSETQRNKGNFPGRFSGRQFSNSRSEMNVSTLELGDSALYLCASSLEDRGETQYFGPGTRLLVL.

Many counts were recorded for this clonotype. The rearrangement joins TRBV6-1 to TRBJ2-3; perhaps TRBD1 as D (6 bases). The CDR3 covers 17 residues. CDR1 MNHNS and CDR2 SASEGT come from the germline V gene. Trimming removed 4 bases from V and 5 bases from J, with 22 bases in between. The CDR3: CASSGWGQGTARDTQYF. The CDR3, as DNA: TGTGCCAGCAGTGGATGGGGGCAGGGAACGGCCAGAGATACGCAGTATTTT.

CDR3 loop: CASSFGQGAYGYTF. For the CDR3, the DNA is TGTGCCAGCAGTTTCGGACAGGGGGCGTATGGCTACACCTTC. The V and J genes are TRBV27 and TRBJ1-2; TRBD1 aligns across 11 bases. The CDR3 contains 14 residues. V lost 3 bases, J lost 5 bases, and 2 bases stayed unmatched. The germline gives CDR1 MNHEY, CDR2 SMNVEV (reference sequence).